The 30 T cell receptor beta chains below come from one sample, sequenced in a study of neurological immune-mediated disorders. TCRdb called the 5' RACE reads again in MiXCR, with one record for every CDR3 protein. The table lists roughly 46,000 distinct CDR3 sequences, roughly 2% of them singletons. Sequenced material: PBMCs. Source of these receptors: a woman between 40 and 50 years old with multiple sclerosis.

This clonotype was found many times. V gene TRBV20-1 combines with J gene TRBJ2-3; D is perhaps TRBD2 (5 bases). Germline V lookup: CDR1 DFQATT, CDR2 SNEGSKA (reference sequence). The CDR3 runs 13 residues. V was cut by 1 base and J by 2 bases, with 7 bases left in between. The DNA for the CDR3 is TGCAGTGCTAGAGGGGAGAACACAGATACGCAGTATTTT. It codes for CSARGENTDTQYF.

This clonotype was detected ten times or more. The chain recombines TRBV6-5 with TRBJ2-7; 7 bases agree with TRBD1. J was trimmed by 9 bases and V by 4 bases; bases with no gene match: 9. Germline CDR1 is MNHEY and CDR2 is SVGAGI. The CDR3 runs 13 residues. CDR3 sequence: CASSSLQGLGQYF. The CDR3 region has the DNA TGTGCCAGCAGTTCCTTACAGGGGCTCGGGCAGTACTTC.

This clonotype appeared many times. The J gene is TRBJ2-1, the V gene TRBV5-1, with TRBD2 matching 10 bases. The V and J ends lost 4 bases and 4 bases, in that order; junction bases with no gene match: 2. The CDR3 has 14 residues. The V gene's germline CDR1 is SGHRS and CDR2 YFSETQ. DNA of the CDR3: TGCGCCAGCAGCCTTAGCGGGGGGTACAATGAGCAGTTCTTC. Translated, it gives CASSLSGGYNEQFF.

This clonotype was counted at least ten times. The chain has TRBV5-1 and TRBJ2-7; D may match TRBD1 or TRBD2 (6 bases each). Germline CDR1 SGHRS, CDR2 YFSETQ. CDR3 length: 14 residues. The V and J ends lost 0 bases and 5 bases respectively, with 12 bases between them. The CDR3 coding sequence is TGCGCCAGCAGCTTGGAGGCAGGGGAGGACGAGCAGTACTTC. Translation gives CASSLEAGEDEQYF.

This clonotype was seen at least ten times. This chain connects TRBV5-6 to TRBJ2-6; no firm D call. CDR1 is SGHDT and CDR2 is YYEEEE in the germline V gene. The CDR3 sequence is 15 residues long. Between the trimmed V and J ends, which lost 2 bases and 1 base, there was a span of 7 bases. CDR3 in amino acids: CASSFRWSGANVLTF. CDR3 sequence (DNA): TGTGCCAGCAGCTTTAGGTGGTCTGGGGCCAACGTCCTGACTTTC. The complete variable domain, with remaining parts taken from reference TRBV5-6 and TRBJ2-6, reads DAGVTQSPTHLIKTRGQQVTLRCSPKSGHDTVSWYQQALGQGPQFIFQYYEEEERQRGNFPDRFSGHQFPNYSSELNVNALLLGDSALYLCASSFRWSGANVLTFGAGSRLTVL.

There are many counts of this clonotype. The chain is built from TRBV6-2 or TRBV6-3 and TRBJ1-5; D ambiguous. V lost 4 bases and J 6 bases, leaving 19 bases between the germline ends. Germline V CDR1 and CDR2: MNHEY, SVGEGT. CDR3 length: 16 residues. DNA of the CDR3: TGTGCCAGCAGTTCTTCCACGACGGGCGCACGTCAGCCCCAGCATTTT. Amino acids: CASSSSTTGARQPQHF.

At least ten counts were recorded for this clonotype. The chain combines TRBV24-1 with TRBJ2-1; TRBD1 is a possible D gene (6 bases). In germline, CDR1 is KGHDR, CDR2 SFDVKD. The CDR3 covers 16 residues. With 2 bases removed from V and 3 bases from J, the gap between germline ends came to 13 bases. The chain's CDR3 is CATSDSTGPGYNEQFF. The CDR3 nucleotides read TGTGCCACCAGTGATTCCACAGGGCCCGGCTACAATGAGCAGTTCTTC.

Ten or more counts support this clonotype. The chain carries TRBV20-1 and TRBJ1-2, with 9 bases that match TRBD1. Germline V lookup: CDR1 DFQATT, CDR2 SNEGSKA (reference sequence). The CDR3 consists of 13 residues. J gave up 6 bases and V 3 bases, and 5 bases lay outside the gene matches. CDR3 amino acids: CSARDRGFNGYTF. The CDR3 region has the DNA TGCAGTGCTAGGGACAGGGGCTTTAATGGCTACACCTTC.

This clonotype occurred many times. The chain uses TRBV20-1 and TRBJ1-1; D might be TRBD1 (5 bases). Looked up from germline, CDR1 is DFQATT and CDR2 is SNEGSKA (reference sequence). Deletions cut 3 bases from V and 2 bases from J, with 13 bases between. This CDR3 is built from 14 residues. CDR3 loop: CSASRGGGNTEAFF. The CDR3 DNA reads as TGCAGTGCTAGTCGGGGCGGGGGAAACACTGAAGCTTTCTTT.

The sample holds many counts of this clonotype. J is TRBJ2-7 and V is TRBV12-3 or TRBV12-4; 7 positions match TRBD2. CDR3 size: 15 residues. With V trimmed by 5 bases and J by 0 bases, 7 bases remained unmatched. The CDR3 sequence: CASSLWGGSSYEQYF. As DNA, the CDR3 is TGTGCCAGCAGTCTGTGGGGAGGGAGCTCCTACGAGCAGTACTTC.

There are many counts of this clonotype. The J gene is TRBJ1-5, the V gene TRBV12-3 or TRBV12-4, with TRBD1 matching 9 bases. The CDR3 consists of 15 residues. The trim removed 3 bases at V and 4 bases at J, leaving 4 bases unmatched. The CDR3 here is CASSFLQGANQPQHF. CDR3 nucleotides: TGTGCCAGCAGTTTCCTACAGGGGGCTAATCAGCCCCAGCATTTT.

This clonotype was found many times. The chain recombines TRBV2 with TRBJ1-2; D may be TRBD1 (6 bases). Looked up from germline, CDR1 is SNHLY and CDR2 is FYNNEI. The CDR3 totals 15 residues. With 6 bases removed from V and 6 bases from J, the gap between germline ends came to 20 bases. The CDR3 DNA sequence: TGTGCCAGCAGCCCCCTTACACAGGGATCGCATGGCTACACCTTC. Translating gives CASSPLTQGSHGYTF.

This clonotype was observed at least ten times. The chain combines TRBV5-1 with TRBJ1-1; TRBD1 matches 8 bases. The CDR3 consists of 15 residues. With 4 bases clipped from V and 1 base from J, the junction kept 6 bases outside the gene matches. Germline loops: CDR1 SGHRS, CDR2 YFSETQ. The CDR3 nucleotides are TGCGCCAGCAGCCGCGGCGGACAGGGGAACACTGAAGCTTTCTTT. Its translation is CASSRGGQGNTEAFF.

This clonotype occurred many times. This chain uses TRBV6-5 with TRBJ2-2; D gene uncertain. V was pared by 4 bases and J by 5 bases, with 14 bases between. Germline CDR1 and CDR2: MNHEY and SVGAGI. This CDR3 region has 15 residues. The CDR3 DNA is TGTGCCAGCAGTTCCGGAATGGTTGGAACCGGGGAGCTGTTTTTT. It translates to CASSSGMVGTGELFF.

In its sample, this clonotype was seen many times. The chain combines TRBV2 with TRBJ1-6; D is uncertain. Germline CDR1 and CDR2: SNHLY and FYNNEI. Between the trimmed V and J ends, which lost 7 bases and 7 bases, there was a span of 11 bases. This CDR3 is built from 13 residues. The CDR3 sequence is CASNREGNSPLHF. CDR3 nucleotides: TGTGCCAGCAACCGGGAGGGCAATTCACCCCTCCACTTT.

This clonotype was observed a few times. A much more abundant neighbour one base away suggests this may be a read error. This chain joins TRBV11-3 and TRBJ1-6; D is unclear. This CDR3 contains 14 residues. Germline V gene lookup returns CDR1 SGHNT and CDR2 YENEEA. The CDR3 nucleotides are TGTGCCAGCAGTTTAGGGTTCATTGGTGGTTACCTCCACTTT. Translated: CASSLGFIGGYLHF.

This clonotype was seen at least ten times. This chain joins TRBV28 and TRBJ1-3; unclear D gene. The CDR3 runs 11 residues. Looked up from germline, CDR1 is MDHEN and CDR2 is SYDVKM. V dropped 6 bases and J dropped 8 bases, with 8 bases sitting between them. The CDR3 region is CASRFSDTIYF. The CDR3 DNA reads TGTGCCAGCAGATTTTCCGACACCATATATTTT. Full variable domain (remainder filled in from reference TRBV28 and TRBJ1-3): DVKVTQSSRYLVKRTGEKVFLECVQDMDHENMFWYRQDPGLGLRLIYFSYDVKMKEKGDIPEGYSVSREKKERFSLILESASTNQTSMYLCASRFSDTIYFGEGSWLTVV.

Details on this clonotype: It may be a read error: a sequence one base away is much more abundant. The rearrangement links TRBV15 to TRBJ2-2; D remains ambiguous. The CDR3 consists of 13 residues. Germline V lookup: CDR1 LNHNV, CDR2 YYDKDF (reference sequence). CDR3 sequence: CANSSGIPGELFF. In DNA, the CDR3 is TGTGCCAACAGCAGTGGGATCCCCGGGGAGCTGTTTTTT.

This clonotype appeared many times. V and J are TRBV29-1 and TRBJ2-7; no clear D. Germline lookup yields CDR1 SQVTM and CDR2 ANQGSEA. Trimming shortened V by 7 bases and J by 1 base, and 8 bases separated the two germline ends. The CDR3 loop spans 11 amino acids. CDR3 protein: CSASRSYEQYF. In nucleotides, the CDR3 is TGCAGCGCCTCCAGATCCTACGAGCAGTACTTC.

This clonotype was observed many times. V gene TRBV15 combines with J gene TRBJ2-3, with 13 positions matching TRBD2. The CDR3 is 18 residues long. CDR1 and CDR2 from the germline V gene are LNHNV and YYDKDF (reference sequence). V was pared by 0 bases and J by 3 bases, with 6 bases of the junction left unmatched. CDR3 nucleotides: TGTGCCACCAGCAGAGAACTAGCGGGGGGGCCAGTAACAGATACGCAGTATTTT. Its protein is CATSRELAGGPVTDTQYF.

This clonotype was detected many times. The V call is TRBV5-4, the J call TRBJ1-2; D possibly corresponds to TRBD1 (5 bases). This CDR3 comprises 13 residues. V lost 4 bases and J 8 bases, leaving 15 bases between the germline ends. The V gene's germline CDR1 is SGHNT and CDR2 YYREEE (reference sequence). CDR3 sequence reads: CASSIGTATGYTF. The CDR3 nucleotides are TGTGCCAGCAGCATCGGGACCGCGACCGGCTACACCTTC.

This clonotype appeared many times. The CDR3 nucleotides are TGTGCCAGCAGCTTAGACAGGGGCTCCTACAATGAGCAGTTCTTC. Its protein product is CASSLDRGSYNEQFF. The chain combines TRBV7-3 with TRBJ2-1; 8 positions match TRBD1. The CDR3 extends over 15 amino acids. CDR1 and CDR2 from the germline V gene are SGHTA and FQGTGA. V dropped 2 bases and J dropped 0; count of bases not matched to a gene: 0.

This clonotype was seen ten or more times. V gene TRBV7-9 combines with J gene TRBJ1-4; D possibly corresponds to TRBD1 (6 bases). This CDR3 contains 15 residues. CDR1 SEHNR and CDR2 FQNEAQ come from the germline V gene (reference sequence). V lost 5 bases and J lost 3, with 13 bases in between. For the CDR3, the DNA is TGTGCCAGCAGCCGCACAGGGCTTGCTAATGAAAAACTGTTTTTT. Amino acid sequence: CASSRTGLANEKLFF.

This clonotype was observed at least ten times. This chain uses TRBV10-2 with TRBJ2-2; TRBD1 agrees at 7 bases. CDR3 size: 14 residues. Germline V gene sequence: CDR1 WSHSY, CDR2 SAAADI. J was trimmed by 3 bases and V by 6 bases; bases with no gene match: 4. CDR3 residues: CASRQQGYTGELFF. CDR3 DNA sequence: TGCGCCAGCAGGCAACAGGGGTACACCGGGGAGCTGTTTTTT.

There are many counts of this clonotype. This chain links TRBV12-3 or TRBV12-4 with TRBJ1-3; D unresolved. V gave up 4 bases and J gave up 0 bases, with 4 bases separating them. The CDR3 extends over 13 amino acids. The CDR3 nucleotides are TGTGCCAGCAGTTCCTACTCTGGAAACACCATATATTTT. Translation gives CASSSYSGNTIYF.

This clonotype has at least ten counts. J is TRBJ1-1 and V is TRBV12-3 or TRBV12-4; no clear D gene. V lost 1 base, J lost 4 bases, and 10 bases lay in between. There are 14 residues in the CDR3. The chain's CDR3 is CASSLDSWGTEAFF. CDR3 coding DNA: TGTGCCAGCAGTTTAGACAGCTGGGGCACTGAAGCTTTCTTT.

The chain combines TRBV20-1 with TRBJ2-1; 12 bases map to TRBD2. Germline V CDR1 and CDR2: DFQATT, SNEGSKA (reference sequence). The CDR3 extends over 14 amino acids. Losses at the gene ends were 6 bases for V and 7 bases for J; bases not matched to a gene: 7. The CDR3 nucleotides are TGCAGTGCGTTTACTAGCGGGGGGCAAAATGAGCAGTTCTTC. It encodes CSAFTSGGQNEQFF.

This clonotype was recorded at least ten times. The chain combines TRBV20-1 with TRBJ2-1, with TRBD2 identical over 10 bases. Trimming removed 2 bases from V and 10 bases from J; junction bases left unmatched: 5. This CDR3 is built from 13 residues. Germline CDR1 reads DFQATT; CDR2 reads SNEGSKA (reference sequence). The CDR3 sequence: CSARRLAGDEQFF. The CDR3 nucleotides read TGCAGTGCTAGAAGACTAGCGGGTGACGAGCAGTTCTTC.

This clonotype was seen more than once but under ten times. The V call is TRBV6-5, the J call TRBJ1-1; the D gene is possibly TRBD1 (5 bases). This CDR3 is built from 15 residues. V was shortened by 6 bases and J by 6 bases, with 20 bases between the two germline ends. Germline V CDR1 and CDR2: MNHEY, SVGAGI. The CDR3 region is CASSPPGGRRAEAFF. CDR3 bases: TGTGCCAGCAGCCCACCCGGGGGACGAAGGGCTGAAGCTTTCTTT.

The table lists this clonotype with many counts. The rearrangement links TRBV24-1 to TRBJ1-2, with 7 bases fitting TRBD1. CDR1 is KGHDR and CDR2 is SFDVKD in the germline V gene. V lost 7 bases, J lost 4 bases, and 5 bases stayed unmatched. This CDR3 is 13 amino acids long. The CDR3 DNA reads TGTGCCACCAGCTTTTCAGGGGGCTATGGCTACACCTTC. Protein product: CATSFSGGYGYTF.